Detailed here is one T cell receptor (beta chain). TCRdb ran MiXCR on the PCR reads. The sample has about 11,000 clones; roughly 38% are singletons. Germline V gene data show CDR1 as MNHGY and CDR2 as SVAAGI. V lost 2 bases, J lost 4 bases, and 8 bases lay in between. CDR3 length equals 13 residues. Prior to thyroid surgery, none of the patients had received any treatment. The sample originates from a study of metastatic and nonmetastatic thyroid tumors. The sequencing input was tumor tissue. The sequence derives from a female donor with papillary thyroid cancer or a benign thyroid nodule (not recorded which). Some clones in this sample may be carry-over from other donors' samples. The gene calls are TRBV6-9 and TRBJ1-2; the D is unclear. DNA of the CDR3: TGTGCCAGCAGTTATGACGGAATCTATGGCTACACCTTC. Amino acids: CASSYDGIYGYTF.